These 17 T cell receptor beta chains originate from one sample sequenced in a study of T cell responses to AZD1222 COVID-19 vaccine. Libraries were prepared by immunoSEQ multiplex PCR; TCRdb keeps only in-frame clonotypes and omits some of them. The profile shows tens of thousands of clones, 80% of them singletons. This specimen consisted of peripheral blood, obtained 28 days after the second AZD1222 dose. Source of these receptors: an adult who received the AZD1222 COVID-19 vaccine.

For the CDR3, the DNA is TGTGCCAGCAGCCATTGGGACAGGGGCGGCTACACCTTC. Its translation: CASSHWDRGGYTF. V gene TRBV3-1 (or the pseudogene TRBV3-2) combines with J gene TRBJ1-2; 10 bases fit TRBD1. V shed 3 bases and J 8 bases; nucleotides not matched to a gene: 3. The length of the CDR3 is 13 residues. Germline V CDR1 and CDR2: LGHDT, YNNKEL (reference sequence).

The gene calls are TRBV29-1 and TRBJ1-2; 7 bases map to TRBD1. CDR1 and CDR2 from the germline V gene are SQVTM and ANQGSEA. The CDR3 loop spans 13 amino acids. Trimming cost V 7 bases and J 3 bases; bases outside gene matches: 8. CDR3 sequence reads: CSAGKDRDYGYTF. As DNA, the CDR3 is TGCAGCGCGGGAAAAGACAGGGACTATGGCTACACCTTC.

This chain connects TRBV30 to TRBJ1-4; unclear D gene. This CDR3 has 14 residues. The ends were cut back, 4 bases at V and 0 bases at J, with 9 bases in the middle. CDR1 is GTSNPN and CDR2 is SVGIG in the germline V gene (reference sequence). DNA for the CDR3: TGTGCCTGGACTCAGGAGTCAACTAATGAAAAACTGTTTTTT. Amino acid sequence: CAWTQESTNEKLFF.

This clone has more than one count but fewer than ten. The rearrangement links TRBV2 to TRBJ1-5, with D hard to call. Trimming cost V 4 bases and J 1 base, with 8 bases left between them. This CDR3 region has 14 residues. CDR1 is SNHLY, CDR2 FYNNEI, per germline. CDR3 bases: TGTGCCAGCAGTGTGGGTAGGAGCAATCAGCCCCAGCATTTT. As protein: CASSVGRSNQPQHF.

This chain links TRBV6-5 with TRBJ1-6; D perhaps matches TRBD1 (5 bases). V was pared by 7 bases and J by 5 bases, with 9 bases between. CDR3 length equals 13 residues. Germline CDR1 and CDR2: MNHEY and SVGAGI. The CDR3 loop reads CASTTVNNSPLHF. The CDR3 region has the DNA TGTGCCAGCACGACAGTAAATAATTCACCCCTCCACTTT.

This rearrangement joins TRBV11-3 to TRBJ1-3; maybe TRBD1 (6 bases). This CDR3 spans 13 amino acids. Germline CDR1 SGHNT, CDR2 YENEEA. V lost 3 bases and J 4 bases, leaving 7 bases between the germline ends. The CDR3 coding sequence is TGTGCCAGCAGCTTGGACAGCGGAAACACCATATATTTT. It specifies CASSLDSGNTIYF.

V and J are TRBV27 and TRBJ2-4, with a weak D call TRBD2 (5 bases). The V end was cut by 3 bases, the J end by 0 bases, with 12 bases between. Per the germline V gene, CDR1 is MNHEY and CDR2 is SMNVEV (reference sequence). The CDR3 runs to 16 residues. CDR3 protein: CASSLLGDGAKNIQYF. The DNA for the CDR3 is TGTGCCAGCAGTTTGCTCGGGGATGGAGCCAAAAACATTCAGTACTTC.

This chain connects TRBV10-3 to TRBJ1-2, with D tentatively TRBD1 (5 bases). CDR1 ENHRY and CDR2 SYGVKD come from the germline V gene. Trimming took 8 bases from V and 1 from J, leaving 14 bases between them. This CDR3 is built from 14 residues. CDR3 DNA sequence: TGTGCCATCCGGGGGGGGAACCTTAACTATGGCTACACCTTC. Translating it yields CAIRGGNLNYGYTF.

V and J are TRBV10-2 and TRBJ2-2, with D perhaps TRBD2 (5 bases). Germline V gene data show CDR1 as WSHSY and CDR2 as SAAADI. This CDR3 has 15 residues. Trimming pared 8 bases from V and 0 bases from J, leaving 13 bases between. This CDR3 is CASRAGEPNTGELFF. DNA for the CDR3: TGCGCCAGCCGCGCCGGGGAACCGAACACCGGGGAGCTGTTTTTT.

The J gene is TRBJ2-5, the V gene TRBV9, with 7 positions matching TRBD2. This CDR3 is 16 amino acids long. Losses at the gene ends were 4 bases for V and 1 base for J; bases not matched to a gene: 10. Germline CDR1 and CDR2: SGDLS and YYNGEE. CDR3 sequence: CASSPYSGESQETQYF. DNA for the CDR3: TGTGCCAGCAGCCCTTACAGCGGGGAGTCCCAAGAGACCCAGTACTTC.

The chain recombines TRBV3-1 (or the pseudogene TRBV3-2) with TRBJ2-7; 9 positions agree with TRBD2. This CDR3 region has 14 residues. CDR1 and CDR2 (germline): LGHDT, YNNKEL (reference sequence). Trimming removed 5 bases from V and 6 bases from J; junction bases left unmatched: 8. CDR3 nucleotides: TGTGCCAGCAGCACCGGGACTAGCTGGTCCGAGCAGTACTTC. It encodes CASSTGTSWSEQYF.

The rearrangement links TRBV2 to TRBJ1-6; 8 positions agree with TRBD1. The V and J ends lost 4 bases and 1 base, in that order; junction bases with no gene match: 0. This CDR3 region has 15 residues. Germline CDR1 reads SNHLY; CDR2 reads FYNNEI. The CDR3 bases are TGTGCCAGCAGTGGACAGGGGTCCTATAATTCACCCCTCCACTTT. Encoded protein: CASSGQGSYNSPLHF.

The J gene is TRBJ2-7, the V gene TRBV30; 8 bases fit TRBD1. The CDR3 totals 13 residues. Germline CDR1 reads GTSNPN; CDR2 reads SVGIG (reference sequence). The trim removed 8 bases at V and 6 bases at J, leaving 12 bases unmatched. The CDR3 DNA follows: TGTGCCCGCAGCACTTCAGGGGGCCCCGAGCAGTACTTC. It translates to CARSTSGGPEQYF.

Here the CDR3 reads CASSSQGWGYGYTF. CDR3 in DNA: TGTGCCAGCAGCTCTCAGGGGTGGGGATACGGCTACACCTTC. This chain links TRBV7-2 with TRBJ1-2; D might be TRBD1 (6 bases). Per the germline V gene, CDR1 is SGHTA and CDR2 is FQGNSA. V lost 4 bases and J lost 8, with 17 bases in between. CDR3 length: 14 residues.

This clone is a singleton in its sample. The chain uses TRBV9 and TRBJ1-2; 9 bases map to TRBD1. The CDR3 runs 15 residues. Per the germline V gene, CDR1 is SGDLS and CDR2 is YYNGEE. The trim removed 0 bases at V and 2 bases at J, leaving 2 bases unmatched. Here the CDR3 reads CASSVGDRVNYGYTF. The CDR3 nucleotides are TGTGCCAGCAGCGTAGGGGACAGGGTGAACTATGGCTACACCTTC.

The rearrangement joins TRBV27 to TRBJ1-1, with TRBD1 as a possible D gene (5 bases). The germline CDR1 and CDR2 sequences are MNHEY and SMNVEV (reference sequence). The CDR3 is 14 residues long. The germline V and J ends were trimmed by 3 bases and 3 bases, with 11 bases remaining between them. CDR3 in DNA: TGTGCCAGCAGTTTTTGGGGGGGGGACACTGAAGCTTTCTTT. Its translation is CASSFWGGDTEAFF.

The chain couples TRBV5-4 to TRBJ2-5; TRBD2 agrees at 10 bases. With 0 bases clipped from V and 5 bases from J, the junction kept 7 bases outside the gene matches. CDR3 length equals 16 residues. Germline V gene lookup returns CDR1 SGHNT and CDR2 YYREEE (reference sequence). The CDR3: CASSLVGTSDYETQYF. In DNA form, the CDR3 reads TGTGCCAGCAGCTTGGTTGGGACTAGCGACTACGAGACCCAGTACTTC.